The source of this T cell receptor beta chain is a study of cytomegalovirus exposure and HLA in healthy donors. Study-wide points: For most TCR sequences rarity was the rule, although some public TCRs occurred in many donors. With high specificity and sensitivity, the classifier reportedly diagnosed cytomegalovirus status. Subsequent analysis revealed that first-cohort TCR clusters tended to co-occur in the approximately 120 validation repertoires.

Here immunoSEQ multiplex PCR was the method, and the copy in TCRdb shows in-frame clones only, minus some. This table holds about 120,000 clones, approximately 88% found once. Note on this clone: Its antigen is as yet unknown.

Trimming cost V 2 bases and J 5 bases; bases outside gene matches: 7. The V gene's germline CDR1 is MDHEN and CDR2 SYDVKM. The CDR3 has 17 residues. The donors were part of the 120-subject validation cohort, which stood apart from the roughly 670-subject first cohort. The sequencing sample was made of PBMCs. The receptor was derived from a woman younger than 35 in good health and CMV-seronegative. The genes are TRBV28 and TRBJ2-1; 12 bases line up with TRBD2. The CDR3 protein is CASSLASGRALDNEQFF. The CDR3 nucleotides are TGTGCCAGCAGTTTAGCTAGCGGGAGGGCCTTGGACAATGAGCAGTTCTTC.